The entry below gives a single T cell receptor (beta chain) sequence along with its context. What it binds is not known. This record belongs to a study of T cells in tumors after PD-1 blockade. About the research overall: Patients received pembrolizumab 200 mg every 3 weeks or cemiplimab 350 mg every 2 weeks. Some patients also took daily vismodegib 150 mg during anti-PD-1 treatment. Findings and limits, study-wide: Peripheral recruitment is suggested, as some novel exhausted tumor clones were in pre-treatment blood.

Profiled with immunoSEQ multiplex PCR; TCRdb holds only in-frame clones, not every one. This sample yields more than 45,000 clones, of which more than 65% are seen a single time; 7.5% to 9.5% belongs to the top ten. With 3 bases removed from V and 3 bases from J, the gap between germline ends came to 15 bases. CDR3 length: 14 residues. The germline V gene has CDR1 SQVTM and CDR2 ANQGSEA. The starting material was PBMCs, obtained before anti-PD-1 therapy. The source of this sequence is a human donor with advanced basal cell or squamous cell carcinoma (not recorded which). This chain links TRBV29-1 with TRBJ2-7; perhaps TRBD1 as D (5 bases). The CDR3 is CSVDGTGGNYEQYF. The CDR3 DNA reads TGCAGCGTTGACGGTACAGGTGGGAACTACGAGCAGTACTTC.